A selection of T cell receptor beta chains follows, all from one sample in a study of shared clonotypes between healthy human individuals. Sequencing was performed with immunoSEQ multiplex PCR; in TCRdb, only in-frame clones are kept and a portion is missing. Found here are around 510,000 clones, around 76% of them singletons; the top ten hold around 12%. Sequencing was done on a sample of PBMCs. Receptor source: a woman aged 40 to 50 in good health. Some clones in this sample may be carry-over from other donors' samples. Both conserved end residues are trimmed from each CDR3. The order of the fields is J gene, V gene, CDR3 protein.

>TRBJ1-3|TRBV18
ASSPGQTSGNTIY
>TRBJ2-7|TRBV11-2
ASRSPGTGGYEQY
>TRBJ1-1|TRBV10-3
AIRPDSTEAF
>TRBJ2-7|TRBV21-1
ASSKAEDAPYEQY
>TRBJ2-7|TRBV4-1
ASSQAAGGDEQY
>TRBJ2-5|TRBV6-1
AISETSGRAGEQY
>TRBJ2-1|TRBV6-1
ASSIQVTEYNEQF
>TRBJ2-1|TRBV7-9
ASSFNLGLDIPYNEQF
>TRBJ2-5|TRBV7-2
ASSPLAGKETQY
>TRBJ1-2|TRBV15
ATSRAGIETYGYT
>TRBJ2-5|TRBV11-3
ASSLGAGNQETQY
>TRBJ2-5|TRBV25-1
ASTPGGETQY
>TRBJ1-5|TRBV10-2
ASSDWGDQPQH
>TRBJ1-1|TRBV7-9
ASSPTSGERSEAF
>TRBJ1-2|TRBV5-1
ASSSSGNYGYT
>TRBJ2-7|TRBV5-4
ASSLGDSPSYEQY
>TRBJ2-4|TRBV28
ASSLLRNIQY
>TRBJ1-4|TRBV28
ASSLLSDEKLF
>TRBJ2-3|TRBV7-9
ASSFQGGTDTQY
>TRBJ1-2|TRBV19
ASTKREQGPDYGYT
>TRBJ2-1|TRBV10-2
ASSVFRDRGDNEQF
>TRBJ1-4|TRBV9
ASSVTPGRELF
>TRBJ2-3|TRBV2
ASEVGGSDTQY
>TRBJ2-7|TRBV7-9
ASSRARGQGSYEQY
>TRBJ1-2|TRBV18
ASSPTDRDYGYT
>TRBJ1-5|TRBV2
ASSAEADQPQH
>TRBJ1-3|TRBV7-9
ASSLAAGSGNTIY
>TRBJ1-2|TRBV28
ASSFYPVIAQAGGYT
>TRBJ2-7|TRBV2
ASSVGLAGTWEQY
>TRBJ2-5|TRBV5-1
ASSLAPPGLQETQY
>TRBJ2-2|TRBV11-2
ASSLGTSGELF
>TRBJ2-3|TRBV14
ASSQDMRGTQY
>TRBJ2-5|TRBV19
ASSTPSTGQETQY
>TRBJ2-2|TRBV11-2
ASSPLGANTGELF